This passage covers 12 T cell receptor beta chains from one sample sequenced in a study of a mutant IDH1 vaccine in newly diagnosed glioma. Antigen specificity for these receptors is unknown. The sample's time point: week 23, last vaccination. One vaccine dose held 300 ug of mutant IDH1 20-mer peptide and came with topical imiquimod. Method: immunoSEQ multiplex PCR; TCRdb's copy keeps in-frame clones and lacks some. The sample shows approximately 81,000 clones, almost 85% of them seen only once. Sequences were derived from PBMCs, sampled from a glioma patient whose treatment included an IDH1 peptide vaccine. The origin of the receptors is a man aged 25 to 40 with glioma. Some clones in this sample may be carry-over from other donors' samples.

The V and J genes are TRBV29-1 and TRBJ2-7, with 9 nucleotides matching TRBD1. CDR3 length: 13 amino acids. V was pared by 6 bases and J by 7 bases, with 10 bases of the junction left unmatched. Germline lookup yields CDR1 SQVTM and CDR2 ANQGSEA. The CDR3 here is CSVSRDRETEQYF. CDR3 in DNA: TGCAGCGTCTCCCGGGACAGGGAGACGGAGCAGTACTTC.

In DNA, the CDR3 is TGTGCCAGCAGGACTTTGACAGGAATCCCTGAAGCTTTCTTT. Residues: CASRTLTGIPEAFF. J is TRBJ1-1 and V is TRBV2; TRBD1 is a possible D gene (6 bases). CDR1 and CDR2 (germline): SNHLY, FYNNEI. The CDR3 totals 14 residues. Trimming shortened V by 6 bases and J by 6 bases, and 17 bases separated the two germline ends.

This chain links TRBV7-8 with TRBJ2-1; 7 bases agree with TRBD2. After removal of 6 bases from V and 7 bases from J, the junction contained 9 bases not matched to a gene. The CDR3 spans 14 residues. CDR1 and CDR2 (germline): SGHVS, FQNEAQ. The CDR3 region is CASRLLGEGNEQFF. The CDR3 coding sequence is TGTGCCAGCAGACTACTAGGGGAGGGGAATGAGCAGTTCTTC. The full variable domain, its missing parts supplied by reference TRBV7-8 and TRBJ2-1, is GAGVSQSPRYKVAKRGQDVALRCDPISGHVSLFWYQQALGQGPEFLTYFQNEAQLDKSGLPSDRFFAERPEGSVSTLKIQRTQQEDSAVYLCASRLLGEGNEQFFGPGTRLTVL.

This chain links TRBV29-1 with TRBJ2-7, with 7 bases aligning to TRBD2. The CDR3 consists of 14 residues. Germline CDR1 reads SQVTM; CDR2 reads ANQGSEA. Germline trimming cut 3 bases from V and 5 bases from J; bases unmatched to any gene: 10. DNA of the CDR3: TGCAGCGTTGAGGGAGGGCTAGCGAAGAACGAGCAGTACTTC. Its translation: CSVEGGLAKNEQYF.

The chain carries TRBV20-1 and TRBJ1-2; D uncertain. V was cut by 6 bases and J by 4 bases, with 9 bases left in between. This CDR3 region has 11 residues. Germline loops: CDR1 DFQATT, CDR2 SNEGSKA (reference sequence). CDR3 sequence: CSASWGYGYTF. In DNA, the CDR3 is TGCAGTGCCAGCTGGGGCTATGGCTACACCTTC.

This chain links TRBV11-2 with TRBJ2-1; D is undetermined. Germline-derived CDR1 and CDR2 are SGHAT and FQNNGV. The CDR3 is 17 residues long. Trimming pared 1 base from V and 10 bases from J, leaving 23 bases between. Here the CDR3 DNA reads TGTGCCAGCAGCTTAGGGGGTGGGATCCTCAACCGACCGGAGCAGTTCTTC. Protein: CASSLGGGILNRPEQFF.

The chain uses TRBV7-2 and TRBJ1-5; tentative D call: TRBD1 (5 bases). Germline V gives CDR1 SGHTA, CDR2 FQGNSA. Trimming removed 1 base at V and 6 bases at J, with 13 bases between. CDR3 length: 15 residues. In nucleotides, the CDR3 is TGTGCCAGCAGCTTAGGGGGGTGGGGTAGTCAGCCCCAGCATTTT. This translates into CASSLGGWGSQPQHF.

The V gene is TRBV10-3, the J gene TRBJ1-1, with TRBD1 matching over 7 bases. CDR1 and CDR2 from the germline V gene are ENHRY and SYGVKD. This CDR3 contains 13 residues. V lost 3 bases to trimming and J lost 11 bases; unmatched junction nucleotides: 9. The CDR3 is CAISDQVDRAAFF. The CDR3 DNA is TGTGCCATCAGTGATCAGGTCGACAGGGCGGCTTTCTTT.

Regarding this clone: It is unclear where the CDR3 begins or ends on the DNA, so no DNA is shown, and the CDR3 is as TCRdb lists it. The chain uses TRBV6-1 and TRBJ2-5; the D call of TRBD1 is as the table states it, not checked on the DNA. The germline CDR1 and CDR2 sequences are MNHNS and SASEGT. The CDR3 length is 15 residues, termini included. The chain's CDR3 is CASSEVFGTGSPAYF.

The count of this clone is one. The chain employs TRBV19 and TRBJ2-7; 9 nucleotides agree with TRBD1. After removal of 9 bases from V and 2 bases from J, the junction contained 5 bases not matched to a gene. The CDR3 consists of 13 residues. Germline CDR1 LNHDA, CDR2 SQIVND (reference sequence). DNA of the CDR3: TGTGCCAGCAGGGGACAGGGACCCTACGAGCAGTACTTC. This codes for CASRGQGPYEQYF.

The CDR3 region has the DNA TGTGCCAGCAGCTGGGGGGGCCGGGGTTCCTACGAGCAGTACTTC. The encoded protein is CASSWGGRGSYEQYF. This sequence joins TRBV2 and TRBJ2-7, with a possible D match to TRBD2 (7 bases). Trimming removed 6 bases at V and 1 base at J, with 16 bases between. There are 15 residues in the CDR3. From germline, CDR1 is SNHLY and CDR2 FYNNEI.

The chain recombines TRBV6-1 with TRBJ1-5, with a possible D match to TRBD1 (6 bases). Looked up from germline, CDR1 is MNHNS and CDR2 is SASEGT. CDR3 length equals 15 residues. The ends were cut back, 1 base at V and 1 base at J, with 8 bases in the middle. The CDR3 region is CASSEGTASNQPQHF. Written as DNA, the CDR3 is TGTGCCAGCAGTGAAGGGACAGCAAGCAATCAGCCCCAGCATTTT.